Reported below is one T cell receptor beta chain. The data were taken from a study of blood T cell repertoires in COVID-19. Whole-study context: Sample material is recorded as cDNA or gDNA derived from T cells, B-cell-depleted T cells, or PBMCs.

The J segment lost 2 bases and the V segment lost 2 bases, leaving 3 bases of the junction unmatched. The CDR3 has 15 amino acids. Germline CDR1 reads MNHEY; CDR2 reads SMNVEV (reference sequence). In the study's own analysis: Estimates of nucleated cell counts were drawn from the amplification of reference gene primers. The repertoire was sequenced with immunoSEQ multiplex PCR; TCRdb's copy has only in-frame clones and lacks some. V and J calls and clone size are given by that table; D and trimming were obtained from the DNA. The repertoire consists of about 220,000 clones, with about 80% occurring once and the leading ten covering 3%.

The sample consisted of peripheral blood. The TCR originated in a woman aged 25 to 39 who had recovered from COVID-19. The J gene is TRBJ2-1, the V gene TRBV27; TRBD2 matches at 7 bases. This CDR3 is CASSLKAGPYNEQFF. CDR3 nucleotides: TGTGCCAGCAGTTTAAAAGCGGGGCCCTACAATGAGCAGTTCTTC.